This TCR beta chain was sequenced during a study of vaccination and CD4 T cells after COVID-19. Study-level information: Convalescent cases consisted of six males and four females, of whom two were Hispanic.

About this clonotype itself: Its antigen is unknown.

Sample treatment: approximately nine-day PBMC culture with coronavirus spike peptide pools or control peptides (ViraFEST assay). Germline V gene data show CDR1 as ENHRY and CDR2 as SYGVKD. The CDR3 totals 14 residues. V lost 5 bases and J 13 bases, leaving 18 bases between the germline ends. Sequenced with the Oncomine TCR Beta short-read assay was DNA taken from cultured CD4+ T cells. MiXCR, run by TCRdb on the PCR reads, gives a single entry per CDR3 protein. The sample has some 14,000 distinct CDR3 sequences, approximately 57% seen once; the top ten hold approximately 12%. This TCR was recovered from a human donor who had recovered from COVID-19. The sample comprised CD4+ T cells from blood, cultured in vitro. J is TRBJ1-6 and V is TRBV10-3; weak D call: TRBD1 (6 bases). The CDR3 spells CAISSGTLSGPLHF. In nucleotides, the CDR3 is TGTGCCATCAGTTCCGGGACACTATCCGGTCCCCTCCACTTT.